These 18 T cell receptor beta chains originate from one sample sequenced in a study of shared clonotypes between healthy human individuals. Using immunoSEQ multiplex PCR, the repertoire was profiled, and TCRdb retains in-frame clones only, with some absent. The sample records hundreds of thousands of clones, 74% being singletons. What was sequenced was memory CD4+ T cells sorted from blood. Subset noted: CD45RA-negative fraction. The receptors originated from a young woman in good health.

A word on this clone: Since a much larger clone is just one base distant, this may be a read error. Other nucleotide sequences from this sample produce the same CDR3. V gene TRBV2 combines with J gene TRBJ2-3, with D uncertain. The CDR3 sequence is 11 residues long. Trimming removed 5 bases at V and 2 bases at J, with 2 bases between. CDR1 is SNHLY and CDR2 is FYNNEI in the germline V gene. The CDR3 region has the DNA TGTGCCAGCAGTTACACAGATACGCAGTATTTT. It codes for CASSYTDTQYF.

Comments on this clone: The same CDR3 also results from other DNA sequences found in this sample. The J gene is TRBJ2-3, the V gene TRBV28; D unclear. The CDR3 sequence is 11 residues long. Germline CDR1 and CDR2: MDHEN and SYDVKM. V was pared by 2 bases and J by 5 bases, with 2 bases between. CDR3 DNA sequence: TGTGCCAGCAGTTTAAGAGATACGCAGTATTTT. This codes for CASSLRDTQYF.

As concerns this clone: This CDR3 is also generated by other DNA sequences in the sample. The gene calls are TRBV6-1 and TRBJ2-7; tentatively, D is TRBD2 (6 bases). V was clipped by 9 bases and J by 4 bases, with 10 bases between them. The CDR3 length is 11 residues. The V gene's germline CDR1 is MNHNS and CDR2 SASEGT. The CDR3 loop is CASTGLYEQYF. The DNA of the CDR3 is TGTGCCAGTACGGGACTTTACGAGCAGTACTTC.

The chain couples TRBV18 to TRBJ2-3; D is possibly TRBD2 (6 bases). The germline V gene encodes CDR1 KGHSH and CDR2 LQKENI. Trimming took off 0 bases at V and 4 bases at J, with 20 bases between the two ends. The CDR3 loop spans 18 amino acids. The CDR3 loop reads CASSPPSVDSGAPDTQYF. CDR3 DNA sequence: TGTGCCAGCTCACCACCCTCAGTTGATTCGGGAGCGCCAGATACGCAGTATTTT.

The chain has TRBV7-9 and TRBJ1-4; TRBD1 agrees at 7 bases. CDR1 is SEHNR and CDR2 is FQNEAQ in the germline V gene (reference sequence). This CDR3 has 14 residues. Trimming removed 3 bases from V and 8 bases from J; junction bases left unmatched: 6. CDR3 residues: CASSLPTGIEKLFF. The CDR3 nucleotides read TGTGCCAGCAGCTTGCCGACAGGGATCGAAAAACTGTTTTTT.

As concerns this clone: The same CDR3 also results from other DNA sequences found in this sample. CDR3: CASSEVQGNQPQHF. The CDR3, as DNA: TGTGCCAGCAGTGAAGTACAGGGAAATCAGCCCCAGCATTTT. The chain is built from TRBV6-1 and TRBJ1-5, with a possible D match to TRBD1 (6 bases). The CDR3 covers 14 residues. Germline CDR1 MNHNS, CDR2 SASEGT. V was clipped by 1 base and J by 4 bases, with 8 bases between them.

The rearrangement joins TRBV6-1 to TRBJ2-5; D tentatively reads TRBD1 or TRBD2 (7 bases each). This CDR3 is 15 amino acids long. The germline V gene encodes CDR1 MNHNS and CDR2 SASEGT. Trimming removed 4 bases at V and 4 bases at J, with 16 bases between. The CDR3 region has the DNA TGTGCCAGCAGTGTTAGACAGGGAGGGGGAGAGACCCAGTACTTC. Translation gives CASSVRQGGGETQYF.

The CDR3: CASSSGLAGGETQYF. In DNA, the CDR3 is TGTGCCAGCAGCTCGGGACTAGCGGGAGGAGAGACCCAGTACTTC. The rearrangement joins TRBV14 to TRBJ2-5; 15 bases fit TRBD2. Germline CDR1 SGHDN, CDR2 FVKESK. After removal of 5 bases from V and 4 bases from J, the junction contained 2 bases not matched to a gene. The CDR3 covers 15 residues.

V and J are TRBV14 and TRBJ2-5; the D gene is possibly TRBD2 (5 bases). Germline CDR1 and CDR2: SGHDN and FVKESK. The V and J ends lost 3 bases and 5 bases respectively, with 16 bases between them. This CDR3 spans 15 amino acids. The CDR3 region is CASSQTWGDEETQYF. CDR3 sequence (DNA): TGTGCCAGCAGCCAGACATGGGGAGACGAGGAGACCCAGTACTTC. Based on the CDR3 plus reference TRBV14 and TRBJ2-5, the full variable domain is EAGVTQFPSHSVIEKGQTVTLRCDPISGHDNLYWYRRVMGKEIKFLLHFVKESKQDESGMPNNRFLAERTGGTYSTLKVQPAELEDSGVYFCASSQTWGDEETQYFGPGTRLLVL.

This clone was detected ten times or more. The chain couples TRBV25-1 to TRBJ2-2; 9 positions agree with TRBD1. The length of the CDR3 is 17 residues. J was trimmed by 4 bases and V by 4 bases; bases with no gene match: 10. Germline V lookup: CDR1 MGHDK, CDR2 SYGVNS. In nucleotides, the CDR3 is TGTGCCAGCAGTGCAGATCCGGGACAGGGAGGCACCGGGGAGCTGTTTTTT. Amino acids: CASSADPGQGGTGELFF. The full variable domain, its missing parts supplied by reference TRBV25-1 and TRBJ2-2, is EADIYQTPRYLVIGTGKKITLECSQTMGHDKMYWYQQDPGMELHLIHYSYGVNSTEKGDLSSESTVSRIRTEHFPLTLESARPSHTSQYLCASSADPGQGGTGELFFGEGSRLTVL.

The gene calls are TRBV5-1 and TRBJ2-7; TRBD2 agrees at 12 bases. The CDR3 contains 16 residues. After removal of 4 bases from V and 0 bases from J, the junction contained 5 bases not matched to a gene. CDR1 is SGHRS and CDR2 is YFSETQ in the germline V gene. The CDR3 coding sequence is TGCGCCAGCAGCCGATCGACTAGCGGGAGCTCCTACGAGCAGTACTTC. Amino acids: CASSRSTSGSSYEQYF.

The chain combines TRBV28 with TRBJ1-2; D is unclear. The ends were cut back, 3 bases at V and 8 bases at J, with 19 bases in the middle. Germline-derived CDR1 and CDR2 are MDHEN and SYDVKM. CDR3 length equals 15 residues. In nucleotides, the CDR3 is TGTGCCAGCAGTTTCTGGAGCCGCGGGGATTTCGGCTACACCTTC. Translation gives CASSFWSRGDFGYTF.

V and J are TRBV2 and TRBJ2-7, with D tentatively TRBD1 (5 bases). The V gene's germline CDR1 is SNHLY and CDR2 FYNNEI. V lost 7 bases and J lost 2, with 12 bases in between. The CDR3 runs 13 residues. The CDR3 DNA reads as TGTGCCAGCAATTTTGCAGGGACCTACGAGCAGTACTTC. Protein sequence: CASNFAGTYEQYF.

This clone was seen only a few times. The rearrangement uses TRBV6-6 and TRBJ1-5, with D hard to call. V gave up 10 bases and J gave up 2 bases, with 18 bases separating them. The CDR3 contains 15 residues. In germline, CDR1 is MNHNY, CDR2 SVGAGI (reference sequence). The DNA for the CDR3 is TGTGCCACTGGAATGGATCCCCATGGCAATCAGCCCCAGCATTTT. Translating it yields CATGMDPHGNQPQHF.

About this clone itself: Distinct nucleotide sequences in the sample also encode this CDR3. The chain has TRBV27 and TRBJ2-7; 9 nucleotides agree with TRBD1. The junction had 2 bases not matched to a gene; V was cut back by 6 bases and J by 2 bases. Germline CDR1 is MNHEY and CDR2 is SMNVEV (reference sequence). CDR3 length: 13 residues. The CDR3 DNA is TGTGCCAGCAGAAGACAGGGGGCCTACGAGCAGTACTTC. This encodes CASRRQGAYEQYF.

The CDR3 protein is CASSPNADRLYGYTF. As DNA, the CDR3 is TGTGCCAGCAGCCCTAACGCAGACAGATTATATGGCTACACCTTC. This chain uses TRBV6-4 with TRBJ1-2, with D possibly being TRBD1 (5 bases). Per germline, CDR1 MRHNA and CDR2 SNTAGT. V lost 6 bases and J lost 5, with 19 bases in between. This CDR3 spans 15 amino acids.

The rearrangement joins TRBV5-4 to TRBJ2-1, with D possibly matching TRBD1 (5 bases). Trimming removed 4 bases from V and 10 bases from J, with 12 bases in between. CDR1 is SGHNT, CDR2 YYREEE, per germline (reference sequence). The CDR3 runs to 12 residues. CDR3 in amino acids: CASSPPGQEQFF. CDR3 DNA: TGTGCCAGCAGCCCCCCCGGACAAGAGCAGTTCTTC.

This clone turned up a few times. The chain joins TRBV11-3 to TRBJ2-2; D call uncertain. V was shortened by 3 bases and J by 2 bases, with 13 bases between the two germline ends. CDR3 length: 16 amino acids. The V gene's germline CDR1 is SGHNT and CDR2 YENEEA. CDR3 in DNA: TGTGCCAGCAGCTTGGGCCCAGTCCGTAACACCGGGGAGCTGTTTTTT. This sequence encodes CASSLGPVRNTGELFF.